The 10 T cell receptor beta chains given below trace back to one sample, sequenced in a study of blood T cell repertoires in COVID-19. The table came from immunoSEQ multiplex PCR; TCRdb's copy has only in-frame clones and leaves some out. The repertoire holds tens of thousands of clones, with roughly 90% as singletons. Sequenced: peripheral blood. The origin of the receptors is a man between 65 and 85 years old with active or convalescent COVID-19.

CDR3 DNA: TGTGCCAGCAGCCGGGGGGGGCCCTACAATGAGCAGTTCTTC. Its protein is CASSRGGPYNEQFF. V gene TRBV7-2 combines with J gene TRBJ2-1, with TRBD2 identical over 8 bases. CDR1 and CDR2 from the germline V gene are SGHTA and FQGNSA. The CDR3 covers 14 residues. V shed 5 bases, J shed 2 bases, and the junction held 2 bases outside the gene matches.

There are a few counts of this clone. The V call is TRBV28, the J call TRBJ1-4; 12 bases align to TRBD1. CDR3 length equals 15 residues. V gave up 5 bases and J gave up 7 bases; unmatched junction bases: 5. From germline, CDR1 is MDHEN and CDR2 SYDVKM. CDR3 region: CASSTPGQGAEKLFF. The CDR3 bases are TGTGCCAGCAGTACGCCGGGACAGGGGGCTGAAAAACTGTTTTTT.

This rearrangement joins TRBV18 to TRBJ2-1; D is possibly TRBD2 (6 bases). Trimming removed 1 base from V and 8 bases from J, with 9 bases in between. CDR1 and CDR2 (germline): KGHSH, LQKENI. The CDR3 is made up of 13 amino acids. The DNA of the CDR3 is TGTGCCAGCTCACCACAGCGGGTCGATGAGCAGTTCTTC. Amino acids: CASSPQRVDEQFF. The full variable domain, its missing parts supplied by reference TRBV18 and TRBJ2-1, is NAGVMQNPRHLVRRRGQEARLRCSPMKGHSHVYWYRQLPEEGLKFMVYLQKENIIDESGMPKERFSAEFPKEGPSILRIQQVVRGDSAAYFCASSPQRVDEQFFGPGTRLTVL.

The rearrangement links TRBV7-2 to TRBJ1-1, with D possibly being TRBD1 (5 bases). The germline V gene has CDR1 SGHTA and CDR2 FQGNSA. Trimming cost V 5 bases and J 4 bases, with 14 bases left between them. This CDR3 comprises 14 residues. The CDR3 region is CASSNARGSTEAFF. The CDR3, as DNA: TGTGCCAGCAGCAACGCAAGGGGAAGCACTGAAGCTTTCTTT. The full variable domain, with the rest looked up from reference TRBV7-2 and TRBJ1-1, is GAGVSQSPSNKVTEKGKDVELRCDPISGHTALYWYRQSLGQGLEFLIYFQGNSAPDKSGLPSDRFSAERTGGSVSTLTIQRTQQEDSAVYLCASSNARGSTEAFFGQGTRLTVV.

The chain recombines TRBV5-1 with TRBJ2-7; a weak D match, TRBD2 (6 bases). V was shortened by 3 bases and J by 6 bases, with 13 bases between the two germline ends. The CDR3 runs to 13 residues. The germline V gene has CDR1 SGHRS and CDR2 YFSETQ. This CDR3 reads CASSYASEGEQYF. The CDR3 DNA reads TGCGCCAGCAGCTATGCGTCGGAGGGCGAGCAGTACTTC.

The chain uses TRBV7-9 and TRBJ2-7; 7 bases are a match to TRBD1. Trimming at V came to 3 bases and at J to 7 bases, leaving 6 bases not matched to a gene. Germline V gene lookup returns CDR1 SEHNR and CDR2 FQNEAQ (reference sequence). This CDR3 has 13 amino acids. The CDR3 sequence is CASSLVNRGEQYF. The CDR3 nucleotides read TGTGCCAGCAGCTTGGTAAACAGGGGTGAGCAGTACTTC.

V usage is TRBV24-1 and J usage is TRBJ1-5; D perhaps matches TRBD1 (5 bases). Germline V lookup: CDR1 KGHDR, CDR2 SFDVKD. Trimming took off 4 bases at V and 7 bases at J, with 10 bases between the two ends. The length of the CDR3 is 13 residues. CDR3 protein: CATSEGASQPQHF. Here the CDR3 DNA reads TGTGCCACCAGTGAAGGGGCGTCCCAGCCCCAGCATTTT.

J is TRBJ1-1 and V is TRBV6-5; TRBD1 matches 7 bases. The V segment lost 0 bases and the J segment 11 bases; nucleotides outside the gene matches: 9. CDR1 and CDR2 (germline): MNHEY, SVGAGI. The CDR3 runs 14 residues. The DNA of the CDR3 is TGTGCCAGCAGTTACTCGAAAGGGGGCCGGCGTGCTTTCTTT. Residues: CASSYSKGGRRAFF.

This clone was counted only a few times. The V and J genes are TRBV7-8 and TRBJ2-1, with a tentative D call TRBD2 (5 bases). The CDR3 covers 17 residues. Germline CDR1 and CDR2: SGHVS and FQNEAQ. Trimming left V 0 bases short and J 4 bases short, with 16 bases between. CDR3: CASSLAAPNTRYNEQFF. The CDR3 DNA sequence: TGTGCCAGCAGCTTAGCGGCGCCCAACACTAGGTACAATGAGCAGTTCTTC.

This clone was observed once. The chain links TRBV27 to TRBJ1-5; D might be TRBD1 (6 bases). Between the trimmed V and J ends, which lost 6 bases and 7 bases, there was a span of 19 bases. The CDR3 extends over 15 amino acids. Germline V gene sequence: CDR1 MNHEY, CDR2 SMNVEV (reference sequence). CDR3 protein: CASSLGGGGGQPQHF. CDR3 DNA: TGTGCCAGCAGCTTGGGGGGAGGGGGTGGGCAGCCCCAGCATTTT.